This TCR beta chain appears in the sequencing data of a study of PD-L1 blockade in urothelial cancer. Background on the study: Patients' atezolizumab regimen, 1,200 mg intravenously every 3 weeks, began in the mid-2010s. Blood was subjected to analysis at 3 weeks (second dose) and 6 weeks following treatment start.

Germline V lookup: CDR1 MNHNS, CDR2 SASEGT. The CDR3 spans 17 residues. Trimming removed 3 bases from V and 0 bases from J; junction bases left unmatched: 4. Between 1 and 8 samples per patient were obtained, pretreatment and on-treatment. Added to each PCR by spiking were synthetic TCR analog templates. TCRdb's copy holds only in-frame clones and misses some; the assay was immunoSEQ multiplex PCR. This sample carries approximately 26,000 clones, less than 90% of them seen once, and the ten largest clones take under 40%. The sample was PBMCs, taken around atezolizumab (anti-PD-L1) treatment. The receptor was derived from a man between 60 and 75 years old with urothelial cancer. The chain combines TRBV6-1 with TRBJ1-5, with 11 bases that match TRBD1. CDR3 coding DNA: TGTGCCAGCAGTGAGAGGGACAGGGGGATTAGCAATCAGCCCCAGCATTTT. Its protein is CASSERDRGISNQPQHF.